This T cell receptor (beta chain) emerged from a study of blood T cell repertoires in COVID-19 (dated by TCRdb to the early 2020s). Some background on the complete study: The collaborator samples originated in the United States, Italy and Spain and spanned the acute and convalescent phases of COVID-19. The material from the prospective study consisted of cDNA or gDNA derived from T cells, B-cell-depleted T cells, or PBMCs. The dataset comprised deeply sampled blood TCRbeta repertoires from subjects exposed to, actively infected with, or recovered from COVID-19. A freely available public database, intended as a resource for researchers studying the immune response to SARS-CoV-2, is where the repertoires were released. The samples were drawn from two sources: the first 160 participants of the ongoing ImmuneRACE study, and 1,200 or so subjects contributed by 6 global collaborators. Sample metadata almost always included a de-identified subject ID, COVID-19 status, age in years and sex. Where available, HLA class I and class II types were taken from metadata supplied by the sample provider and were not determined by assay-based typing. The paper's findings and limits, for the study overall: The amount of clinical and demographic metadata varied by source and participant and was provided uncurated.

The germline V gene provides CDR1 SGHAT and CDR2 FQNNGV. V and J are truncated by 2 bases and 1 base respectively, leaving an intervening sequence of 12 bases. The CDR3 holds 15 amino acids from the cysteine to the phenylalanine. The DNA shown is the 45-base CDR3, in frame from base 1. TCRbeta CDR3 regions were amplified from genomic DNA by means of the immunoSEQ Assay, a bias-controlled multiplex PCR. As for the original processing: The number of nucleated cells in each sample was estimated by amplification of reference gene primers within the assay. To quantify the absolute abundance of each unique TCRbeta CDR3 rearrangement, sequence reads were collapsed and filtered. Productive Simpson clonality was computed per sample as the square root of Simpson's diversity index over productive rearrangements. TCRdb carries this immuneACCESS record with in-frame sequences only. Its versions omit some clonotypes, under half of them owing to an unresolved V gene in the studies checked, with the rest unexplained. The DNA gave D and trimming, while V, J and clone size come from that table. The sample profile shows roughly 180,000 clones; under 85% of them were found once. The biggest ten clones account for 5.5% to 8% of the sample.

In Seattle, one collaborating source enrolled patients while the infection was active and tracked those patients longitudinally over the course of disease. Whole blood was collected in K2EDTA tubes by collaborating institutions according to the institutions' own protocols. Collaborator samples were shipped for TCRbeta analysis as frozen whole blood, isolated PBMCs, or DNA extracted from either sample type. This clone was picked up one time. Its antigen has not been determined. No base quality information exists; no much larger clone differs at one position. Specimen: peripheral blood. In this chain, TRBV11-2 is recombined with TRBJ2-7; matching of 5 bases hints at TRBD1 as the D gene. This TCR was recovered from a man of 80 years or more with COVID-19, enrolled during active disease. The DNA sequence is as follows: TGTGCCAGCAGCTTAAGGGATGGGGCTTCCTACGAGCAGTACTTC. This yields the protein CASSLRDGASYEQYF. Here the CDR3 is joined to the reference TRBV11-2 and TRBJ2-7 genes, and the full variable domain is: EAGVAQSPRYKIIEKRQSVAFWCNPISGHATLYWYQQILGQGPKLLIQFQNNGVVDDSQLPKDRFSAERLKGVDSTLKIQPAKLEDSAVYLCASSLRDGASYEQYFGPGTRLTVT.